One sample yielded the 4 T cell receptor beta chains listed below, sequenced in a study of cytomegalovirus exposure and HLA in healthy donors. Both 60 Vbeta primers and 13 Jbeta primers went into the PCR. Sequencing used immunoSEQ multiplex PCR; TCRdb keeps in-frame clones, though not all of them. The sample shows approximately 220,000 clones, about three quarters of them seen only once. Sequenced sample: PBMCs. Receptors originate from a male donor in good health and CMV-seronegative.

V gene TRBV5-1 combines with J gene TRBJ1-1; maybe TRBD1 (5 bases). Trimming took 0 bases from V and 3 from J, leaving 12 bases between them. Germline-derived CDR1 and CDR2 are SGHRS and YFSETQ. This CDR3 has 15 residues. The CDR3 DNA reads as TGCGCCAGCAGCTTGGCGGGACTCACTCACACTGAAGCTTTCTTT. Encoded protein: CASSLAGLTHTEAFF. The variable domain in full, completed from reference TRBV5-1 and TRBJ1-1, reads KAGVTQTPRYLIKTRGQQVTLSCSPISGHRSVSWYQQTPGQGLQFLFEYFSETQRNKGNFPGRFSGRQFSNSRSEMNVSTLELGDSALYLCASSLAGLTHTEAFFGQGTRLTVV.

As to this clone: At the DNA level, this CDR3 is encoded by other sequences in the same sample as well. This chain joins TRBV28 and TRBJ1-2, with D maybe TRBD1 (5 bases). The germline CDR1 and CDR2 sequences are MDHEN and SYDVKM. The CDR3 covers 12 residues. Trimming cost V 6 bases and J 4 bases, with 9 bases left between them. CDR3 coding DNA: TGTGCCAGCAGCCTTGACAGCTATGGCTACACCTTC. Translation: CASSLDSYGYTF.

The chain is built from TRBV4-1 and TRBJ1-2; D remains unclear. This CDR3 comprises 15 residues. Trimming removed 0 bases from V and 4 bases from J, with 12 bases in between. Germline V gene lookup returns CDR1 MGHRA and CDR2 YSYEKL. CDR3 bases: TGCGCCAGCAGCCAAGATGCCTCCAGATCCTATGGCTACACCTTC. It encodes CASSQDASRSYGYTF.

The DNA of the CDR3 is TGTGCCAGCAGCGTAGAAATAGCGGGAGATAACGAGCAGTACTTC. Its translation: CASSVEIAGDNEQYF. The chain recombines TRBV9 with TRBJ2-7; 9 nucleotides match TRBD2. Germline V gene lookup returns CDR1 SGDLS and CDR2 YYNGEE. This CDR3 is built from 15 residues. Trimming removed 0 bases from V and 5 bases from J; junction bases left unmatched: 6.